This passage covers 27 T cell receptor beta chains from one sample sequenced in a study of T cell changes during pregnancy in multiple sclerosis. Repertoires were generated with immunoSEQ multiplex PCR, while TCRdb's copy carries only in-frame clones and drops some. The sample contains some 100,000 clones, more than 90% of which appear only once. Sequencing used peripheral blood, obtained in the second trimester of pregnancy. The source of these receptors is a female donor with multiple sclerosis, enrolled in a pregnancy study.

This clone was recorded only once. The chain employs TRBV7-8 and TRBJ2-7; tentative D call: TRBD2 (5 bases). Germline V CDR1 and CDR2: SGHVS, FQNEAQ. There are 16 residues in the CDR3. Trimming pared 1 base from V and 7 bases from J, leaving 20 bases between. CDR3 sequence reads: CASSLEGLATTTEQYF. Here the CDR3 DNA reads TGTGCCAGCAGCTTAGAAGGACTCGCAACTACGACGGAGCAGTACTTC.

This clone was seen just once. The chain joins TRBV5-4 to TRBJ2-5, with a weak D call TRBD2 (5 bases). The CDR3 is 12 residues long. Germline CDR1 reads SGHNT; CDR2 reads YYREEE (reference sequence). With 5 bases removed from V and 5 bases from J, the gap between germline ends came to 10 bases. DNA for the CDR3: TGTGCCAGCAGGGAGGATTCGGAGACCCAGTACTTC. Its protein product is CASREDSETQYF.

The chain carries TRBV15 and TRBJ2-7; 15 positions match TRBD2. V was pared by 4 bases and J by 11 bases, with 12 bases of the junction left unmatched. The germline CDR1 and CDR2 sequences are LNHNV and YYDKDF (reference sequence). The CDR3 totals 16 residues. CDR3 residues: CATSNPAGLAGGLKYF. The CDR3 DNA is TGTGCCACCAGCAACCCAGCGGGACTAGCGGGAGGACTTAAGTACTTC.

The table lists this clone with a count of one. V gene TRBV11-2 combines with J gene TRBJ2-5; D possibly corresponds to TRBD1 (6 bases). V lost 0 bases and J lost 7, with 15 bases in between. The germline CDR1 and CDR2 sequences are SGHAT and FQNNGV. This CDR3 is built from 15 residues. The CDR3 region is CASSLDVGHGSTQYF. CDR3 DNA: TGTGCCAGCAGCTTAGATGTGGGACACGGTTCGACCCAGTACTTC.

The rearrangement uses TRBV12-5 and TRBJ2-5, with unresolved D. This CDR3 is built from 15 residues. In germline, CDR1 is LGHNT, CDR2 FRNRAP. V lost 3 bases and J lost 7, with 18 bases in between. CDR3 in DNA: TGTGCTAGTGGTTTTGGCTGGCTAGAGGCTGGGACCCAGTACTTC. It translates to CASGFGWLEAGTQYF.

This chain connects TRBV19 to TRBJ1-4; 7 bases are shared with TRBD1. CDR1 and CDR2 from the germline V gene are LNHDA and SQIVND (reference sequence). This CDR3 is built from 17 residues. The V gene end was trimmed by 7 bases and the J gene end by 8 bases; junction bases not matched to a gene: 19. The CDR3 nucleotides read TGTGCCAGTACCTTACAAGCCGGGACAGCCGCCGACGAAAAACTGTTTTTT. Protein sequence: CASTLQAGTAADEKLFF.

V usage is TRBV5-1 and J usage is TRBJ2-1; 7 nucleotides align to TRBD2. Trimming removed 4 bases from V and 5 bases from J; junction bases left unmatched: 3. The germline CDR1 and CDR2 sequences are SGHRS and YFSETQ. The CDR3 is 13 amino acids. The CDR3 DNA reads as TGCGCCAGCAGCGAAGGGACTAACAATGAGCAGTTCTTC. Translating gives CASSEGTNNEQFF.

This rearrangement joins TRBV28 to TRBJ1-1; tentative D call: TRBD1 (5 bases). The length of the CDR3 is 13 residues. Per the germline V gene, CDR1 is MDHEN and CDR2 is SYDVKM. With 5 bases removed from V and 5 bases from J, the gap between germline ends came to 12 bases. The CDR3 region has the DNA TGTGCCAGCAGTCCGACAGTGATAACTGAAGCTTTCTTT. This sequence encodes CASSPTVITEAFF.

The chain uses TRBV19 and TRBJ2-1; 16 bases map to TRBD2. The length of the CDR3 is 17 residues. Germline assignment: CDR1 LNHDA and CDR2 SQIVND (reference sequence). The V and J ends lost 5 bases and 2 bases, in that order; junction bases with no gene match: 3. The CDR3 sequence: CASSLGTSGRAYNEQFF. Written as DNA, the CDR3 is TGTGCCAGTAGTCTCGGGACTAGCGGGAGGGCCTACAATGAGCAGTTCTTC.

This chain connects TRBV2 to TRBJ2-5, with TRBD1 as a possible D gene (5 bases). The V gene lost 8 bases and the J gene lost 4 bases, with 14 bases spanning the gap. The germline V gene has CDR1 SNHLY and CDR2 FYNNEI. CDR3 length: 13 residues. The DNA of the CDR3 is TGTGCCAGCCAGGGATACGCCGGAGAGACCCAGTACTTC. Its protein is CASQGYAGETQYF. Filled out from reference TRBV2 and TRBJ2-5, the complete variable domain reads EPEVTQTPSHQVTQMGQEVILRCVPISNHLYFYWYRQILGQKVEFLVSFYNNEISEKSEIFDDQFSVERPDGSNFTLKIRSTKLEDSAMYFCASQGYAGETQYFGPGTRLLVL.

The rearrangement uses TRBV7-8 and TRBJ2-7; D might be TRBD2 (6 bases). The CDR3 totals 12 residues. Germline assignment: CDR1 SGHVS and CDR2 FQNEAQ. V was trimmed by 7 bases and J by 4 bases, leaving 11 bases between them. CDR3 protein: CASTRLGYEQYF. In DNA form, the CDR3 reads TGTGCCAGCACTAGACTAGGTTACGAGCAGTACTTC. Together with reference TRBV7-8 and TRBJ2-7, the CDR3 gives the full variable domain: GAGVSQSPRYKVAKRGQDVALRCDPISGHVSLFWYQQALGQGPEFLTYFQNEAQLDKSGLPSDRFFAERPEGSVSTLKIQRTQQEDSAVYLCASTRLGYEQYFGPGTRLTVT.

The J gene is TRBJ2-2, the V gene TRBV15; D is unresolved. The V gene lost 5 bases and the J gene lost 4 bases, with 14 bases spanning the gap. Germline V gives CDR1 LNHNV, CDR2 YYDKDF (reference sequence). This CDR3 comprises 15 residues. CDR3 region: CATSPNVRSTGELFF. CDR3 sequence (DNA): TGTGCCACCAGCCCTAACGTGAGGAGCACCGGGGAGCTGTTTTTT.

This chain joins TRBV7-8 and TRBJ1-5; unclear D gene. Germline CDR1 and CDR2: SGHVS and FQNEAQ. CDR3 length: 14 residues. V gave up 4 bases and J gave up 6 bases, with 13 bases separating them. The CDR3 loop is CASSSFRGGQPQHF. CDR3 nucleotide sequence: TGTGCCAGCAGCTCCTTTCGGGGTGGTCAGCCCCAGCATTTT.

In DNA, the CDR3 is TGTGCCAGTAGTATTCTCGGGGGGGCCTCCTACGAGCAGTACTTC. As protein: CASSILGGASYEQYF. The chain employs TRBV19 and TRBJ2-7; 8 positions match TRBD2. CDR1 is LNHDA, CDR2 SQIVND, per germline (reference sequence). CDR3 length equals 15 residues. V lost 3 bases and J lost 0; bases outside the gene matches: 4.

The genes are TRBV9 and TRBJ2-7, with D possibly matching TRBD2 (6 bases). The CDR3 loop spans 14 amino acids. Deletions cut 0 bases from V and 6 bases from J, with 13 bases between. Looked up from germline, CDR1 is SGDLS and CDR2 is YYNGEE. CDR3 DNA: TGTGCCAGCAGCGTAGGGTGGACCGGGGGCGAGCAGTACTTC. It translates to CASSVGWTGGEQYF.

This chain connects TRBV19 to TRBJ1-1; TRBD1 agrees at 7 bases. Germline V gives CDR1 LNHDA, CDR2 SQIVND (reference sequence). J lost 6 bases, V lost 1 base, and 5 bases had no gene match. The CDR3 loop spans 14 amino acids. CDR3 protein: CASSIGLGTAEAFF. The CDR3 region has the DNA TGTGCCAGTAGTATAGGCCTTGGGACAGCTGAAGCTTTCTTT.

The genes are TRBV19 and TRBJ1-2; the match to TRBD1 covers 8 bases. J lost 4 bases, V lost 6 bases, and 10 bases had no gene match. CDR3 length equals 15 residues. Per germline, CDR1 LNHDA and CDR2 SQIVND (reference sequence). In DNA form, the CDR3 reads TGTGCCAGTAGCCTTATGGCAGGGGGCGGCTATGGCTACACCTTC. It codes for CASSLMAGGGYGYTF.

This chain joins TRBV7-9 and TRBJ2-3, with TRBD2 as a possible D gene (5 bases). Looked up from germline, CDR1 is SEHNR and CDR2 is FQNEAQ (reference sequence). The CDR3 consists of 14 residues. Trimming pared 3 bases from V and 4 bases from J, leaving 11 bases between. Here the CDR3 reads CASSFEGVADTQYF. DNA for the CDR3: TGTGCCAGCAGCTTTGAGGGAGTCGCAGATACGCAGTATTTT.

This chain connects TRBV5-1 to TRBJ2-1; D unresolved. The germline gives CDR1 SGHRS, CDR2 YFSETQ. The CDR3 is made up of 12 amino acids. V lost 3 bases to trimming and J lost 6 bases, with 7 bases between them. The CDR3 sequence is CASSSTLNEQFF. In DNA form, the CDR3 reads TGCGCCAGCAGCTCGACTCTCAATGAGCAGTTCTTC.

This clone was seen more than once but under ten times. The gene calls are TRBV18 and TRBJ1-1, with 8 bases that match TRBD1. Germline V CDR1 and CDR2: KGHSH, LQKENI. Trimming cost V 3 bases and J 4 bases; bases outside gene matches: 7. The CDR3 has 15 residues. CDR3: CASSPSGGLSTEAFF. The CDR3 coding sequence is TGTGCCAGCTCACCCTCAGGGGGCTTGAGCACTGAAGCTTTCTTT.

J is TRBJ2-1 and V is TRBV4-1, with TRBD2 matching over 12 bases. The CDR3 loop spans 18 amino acids. The germline CDR1 and CDR2 sequences are MGHRA and YSYEKL. J was trimmed by 0 bases and V by 0 bases; bases with no gene match: 3. CDR3 amino acids: CASSQERLAGVSYNEQFF. The DNA of the CDR3 is TGCGCCAGCAGCCAAGAAAGACTAGCGGGAGTCTCCTACAATGAGCAGTTCTTC.

The V and J genes are TRBV30 and TRBJ2-5, with 10 bases fitting TRBD1. Germline V gives CDR1 GTSNPN, CDR2 SVGIG (reference sequence). The V segment lost 2 bases and the J segment 4 bases; nucleotides outside the gene matches: 4. This CDR3 contains 14 residues. This CDR3 is CAWSYGDRGETQYF. CDR3 coding DNA: TGTGCCTGGAGTTACGGGGACAGGGGAGAGACCCAGTACTTC.

V is TRBV6-5 and J is TRBJ2-2; D is perhaps TRBD2 (6 bases). From germline, CDR1 is MNHEY and CDR2 SVGAGI. Trimming took off 8 bases at V and 3 bases at J, with 13 bases between the two ends. The CDR3 is 14 residues long. The DNA of the CDR3 is TGTGCCAGCTGCCGGGGGTCGGACACCGGGGAGCTGTTTTTT. Its translation is CASCRGSDTGELFF.

The chain employs TRBV6-5 and TRBJ1-2, with D possibly matching TRBD1 (6 bases). In germline, CDR1 is MNHEY, CDR2 SVGAGI. The CDR3 is 14 residues long. The V end was cut by 2 bases, the J end by 6 bases, with 13 bases between. CDR3 protein: CASSYLGGADGYTF. The CDR3 DNA reads TGTGCCAGCAGTTACCTCGGGGGGGCAGATGGCTACACCTTC.

The chain recombines TRBV27 with TRBJ1-2, with D hard to call. The V end lost 2 bases, the J end lost 2 bases, and 9 bases lay between the germline ends. The CDR3 runs to 14 residues. Germline V gene data show CDR1 as MNHEY and CDR2 as SMNVEV (reference sequence). The CDR3 bases are TGTGCCAGCAGTTTAAATGGCCGCAACTATGGCTACACCTTC. The encoded protein is CASSLNGRNYGYTF.

The gene calls are TRBV5-1 and TRBJ1-2, with 11 bases lining up with TRBD1. With V trimmed by 3 bases and J by 4 bases, 5 bases remained unmatched. The germline CDR1 and CDR2 sequences are SGHRS and YFSETQ. The CDR3 spans 15 residues. The CDR3: CASSWTGGAGYGYTF. CDR3 nucleotides: TGCGCCAGCAGCTGGACAGGGGGCGCTGGCTATGGCTACACCTTC.

V and J are TRBV12-5 and TRBJ2-2; 8 bases are shared with TRBD1. Per the germline V gene, CDR1 is LGHNT and CDR2 is FRNRAP. Trimming took 6 bases from V and 4 from J; bases not matched to a gene: 7. The CDR3 extends over 15 amino acids. The CDR3: CASGFDRGGTGELFF. Written as DNA, the CDR3 is TGTGCTAGTGGATTCGACAGGGGAGGCACCGGGGAGCTGTTTTTT.